This T cell receptor beta chain emerged from a study of T cell repertoires in cytomegalovirus infection. Study as a whole: Evidence of both CMV infection and a matching HLA type came from public TCR beta signatures.

TCRdb ran MiXCR on the reads and lists one entry per CDR3 protein. The sample contains about 140,000 distinct CDR3 sequences, over 30% of which appear only once. This clonotype was found many times. Its antigen is not identified. The CDR3 sequence is 13 residues long. Trimming cost V 4 bases and J 0 bases, with 6 bases left between them. Study outcomes and limitations: Identification of carriers of CMV plus the relevant HLA was performed using cumulative public TCR beta family frequency.

This TCR came from a human donor in good health (CMV status not recorded). Some clones in this sample may be carry-over from other donors' samples. The sequences come from CD8+ T cells from cultured PBMCs, collected from culture after CMV antigen stimulation. The gene calls are TRBV12-3 or TRBV12-4 and TRBJ1-2; a possible D gene is TRBD1 (6 bases). As DNA, the CDR3 is TGTGCCAGCAGTTACAGGGCTAACTATGGCTACACCTTC. Translation gives CASSYRANYGYTF.